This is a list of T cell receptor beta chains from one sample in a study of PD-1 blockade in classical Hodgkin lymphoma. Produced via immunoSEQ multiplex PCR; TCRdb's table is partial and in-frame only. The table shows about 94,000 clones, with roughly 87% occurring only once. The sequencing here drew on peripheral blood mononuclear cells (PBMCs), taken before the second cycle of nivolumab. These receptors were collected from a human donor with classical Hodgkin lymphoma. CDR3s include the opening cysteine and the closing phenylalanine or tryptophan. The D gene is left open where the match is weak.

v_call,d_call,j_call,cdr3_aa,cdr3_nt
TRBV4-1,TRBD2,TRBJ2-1,CASSQYAGGLYNEQFF,TGCGCCAGCAGCCAATACGCGGGAGGGCTTTACAATGAGCAGTTCTTC
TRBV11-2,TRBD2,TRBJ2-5,CASSSGPGGETQYF,TGTGCCAGCAGCTCCGGGCCCGGGGGGGAGACCCAGTACTTC
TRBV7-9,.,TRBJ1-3,CASSLASGNTIYF,TGTGCCAGCAGCTTAGCCTCCGGAAACACCATATATTTT
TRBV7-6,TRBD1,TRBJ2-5,CASSSPRGTGGRETQYF,TGTGCCAGCAGCTCACCCAGGGGAACAGGGGGCAGGGAGACCCAGTACTTC
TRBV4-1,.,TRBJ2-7,CASSLARTREQYF,TGCGCCAGCAGCCTGGCGAGGACGCGGGAGCAGTACTTC
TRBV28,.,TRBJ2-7,CASSLSGGSYEQYF,TGTGCCAGCAGTTTATCAGGGGGGTCCTACGAGCAGTACTTC
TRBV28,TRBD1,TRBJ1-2,CASTWGDRGNYGYTF,TGTGCCAGCACCTGGGGGGACAGGGGCAACTATGGCTACACCTTC
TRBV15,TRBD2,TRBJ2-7,CATRSGRGSYEQYF,TGTGCCACCCGGAGCGGGAGGGGCTCCTACGAGCAGTACTTC
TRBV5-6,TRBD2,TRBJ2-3,CASSVGKLRGALSF,TGTGCCAGCAGTGTGGGGAAGCTGCGGGGGGCCTTAAGTTTT
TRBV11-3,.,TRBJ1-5,CASRLGNQPQHF,TGTGCCAGCAGACTGGGAAATCAGCCCCAGCATTTT
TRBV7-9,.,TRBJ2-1,CASSPVATREQFF,TGTGCCAGCAGCCCGGTGGCTACTAGAGAGCAGTTCTTC
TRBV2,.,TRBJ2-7,CASRQPYSYEQYF,TGTGCCAGCAGACAACCTTATTCCTACGAGCAGTACTTC
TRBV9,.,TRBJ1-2,CASSPTDFGGYTF,TGTGCCAGCAGCCCAACAGATTTTGGGGGCTACACCTTC
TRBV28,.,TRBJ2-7,CASTLSPSSREQYF,TGTGCCAGCACCCTCAGCCCAAGTAGCCGCGAGCAGTACTTC
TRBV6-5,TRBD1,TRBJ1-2,CASSYRAGGLYGYTF,TGTGCCAGCAGTTACAGGGCAGGGGGACTCTATGGCTACACCTTC